The entry that follows covers one T cell receptor (beta chain) sequence. Antigen unknown. The data were obtained in a study of graft-versus-host responses after intestinal transplantation. Germline CDR1 reads LGHNA; CDR2 reads YSLEER. Unmatched junction bases numbered 5, after V lost 2 bases and J lost 5 bases. The CDR3 sequence is 16 residues long. Here immunoSEQ multiplex PCR was the method, and the copy in TCRdb shows in-frame clones only, minus some. The sample has more than 65,000 clones, about nine tenths seen once; the top ten hold roughly 0.4%. J is TRBJ2-5 and V is TRBV4-3; 13 bases align to TRBD2. The sample in question was unstimulated CD8+ T cells sorted from spleen or lymph node cells, obtained before transplant. The TCR sequence derives from a human donor who was the organ donor for an intestinal transplant. The chain's CDR3 is CASSQLLAGGRETQYF. The DNA of the CDR3 is TGCGCCAGCAGCCAATTACTAGCGGGGGGGCGGGAGACCCAGTACTTC.